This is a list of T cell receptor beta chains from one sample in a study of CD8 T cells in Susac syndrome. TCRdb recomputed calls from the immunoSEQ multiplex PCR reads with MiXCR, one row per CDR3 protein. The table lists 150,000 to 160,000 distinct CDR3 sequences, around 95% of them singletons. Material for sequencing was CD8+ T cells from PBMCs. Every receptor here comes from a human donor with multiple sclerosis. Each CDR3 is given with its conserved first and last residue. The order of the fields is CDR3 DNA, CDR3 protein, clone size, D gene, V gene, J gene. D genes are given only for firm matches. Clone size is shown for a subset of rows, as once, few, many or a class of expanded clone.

CDR3nt: TGTGCCAGCAGCTTACTTACAGGAGGCGAGCAGTACTTC
CDR3aa: CASSLLTGGEQYF
abundance: -
d_gene: -
v_gene: TRBV11-2
j_gene: TRBJ2-7

CDR3nt: TGTGCCACCAGCAGGGCCTCGGGACTAGCGGGGGTTCCGGACACCGGGGAGCTGTTTTTT
CDR3aa: CATSRASGLAGVPDTGELFF
abundance: once
d_gene: TRBD2
v_gene: TRBV15
j_gene: TRBJ2-2

CDR3nt: TGTGCCAGCAGTAGCGGGAGCTACTCTAGCACAGATACGCAGTATTTT
CDR3aa: CASSSGSYSSTDTQYF
abundance: -
d_gene: TRBD2
v_gene: TRBV5-6
j_gene: TRBJ2-3

CDR3nt: TGTGCCAGCCGGGGGACGGCAAGCACAGATACGCAGTATTTT
CDR3aa: CASRGTASTDTQYF
abundance: -
d_gene: -
v_gene: TRBV2
j_gene: TRBJ2-3

CDR3nt: TGTGCCAGCAGCCAAGCCGGGGGGACTAGCACAGATACGCAGTATTTT
CDR3aa: CASSQAGGTSTDTQYF
abundance: -
d_gene: TRBD2
v_gene: TRBV4-2
j_gene: TRBJ2-3

CDR3nt: TGCAGTGCTAGAGACAGGGAGTCCTATAATTCACCCCTCCACTTT
CDR3aa: CSARDRESYNSPLHF
abundance: -
d_gene: -
v_gene: TRBV20-1
j_gene: TRBJ1-6

CDR3nt: TGTGCCAGTTCGGACAGCTACAATCAGCCCCAGCATTTT
CDR3aa: CASSDSYNQPQHF
abundance: -
d_gene: -
v_gene: TRBV27
j_gene: TRBJ1-5

CDR3nt: TGTGCCAGCAGAGACTCCAGGGTTGGCTATGGCTACACCTTC
CDR3aa: CASRDSRVGYGYTF
abundance: -
d_gene: -
v_gene: TRBV2
j_gene: TRBJ1-2

CDR3nt: TGTGCCAGCAGCTTAGTGGGGGCTGAAGCTTTCTTT
CDR3aa: CASSLVGAEAFF
abundance: -
d_gene: -
v_gene: TRBV7-8
j_gene: TRBJ1-1

CDR3nt: TGTGCCAGCAGTTTCCGGGACAGGGTTCATGGCTACACCTTC
CDR3aa: CASSFRDRVHGYTF
abundance: -
d_gene: TRBD1
v_gene: TRBV9
j_gene: TRBJ1-2

CDR3nt: TGTGCCAGCAGCCAAGATTTCCAGCGGGGGTCGATGACCGGGGAGCTGTTTTTT
CDR3aa: CASSQDFQRGSMTGELFF
abundance: once
d_gene: TRBD2
v_gene: TRBV3-1
j_gene: TRBJ2-2

CDR3nt: TGTGCCAGCAGGAATAGCGGGGGGGCATACAATGAGCAGTTCTTC
CDR3aa: CASRNSGGAYNEQFF
abundance: -
d_gene: TRBD2
v_gene: TRBV11-2
j_gene: TRBJ2-1

CDR3nt: TGCGCCAGCAGCTTAGGACAGGGGGGCGATGAGCAGTTCTTC
CDR3aa: CASSLGQGGDEQFF
abundance: -
d_gene: TRBD1
v_gene: TRBV5-1
j_gene: TRBJ2-1

CDR3nt: TGTGCCAGCAGCTTTCTAACCGGGACAGGGAAGTTGGATACGCAGTATTTT
CDR3aa: CASSFLTGTGKLDTQYF
abundance: -
d_gene: TRBD1
v_gene: TRBV13
j_gene: TRBJ2-3

CDR3nt: TGTGCCACCAGCAGAGGACAGGGGGTCGCCTACAATGAGCAGTTCTTC
CDR3aa: CATSRGQGVAYNEQFF
abundance: -
d_gene: TRBD1
v_gene: TRBV15
j_gene: TRBJ2-1

CDR3nt: TGCGCCAGCAGCTTGGCCGGACAGGGGGCCTACCAAGAGACCCAGTACTTC
CDR3aa: CASSLAGQGAYQETQYF
abundance: -
d_gene: TRBD1
v_gene: TRBV5-1
j_gene: TRBJ2-5

CDR3nt: TGTGCCAGCAGCCCAGCGGACAGAGCCGATGAGCAGTACTTC
CDR3aa: CASSPADRADEQYF
abundance: -
d_gene: -
v_gene: TRBV7-9
j_gene: TRBJ2-7

CDR3nt: TGCGCCAGCAGCAGTACAGGGGGTTCGTTCTTC
CDR3aa: CASSSTGGSFF
abundance: -
d_gene: TRBD1
v_gene: TRBV4-1
j_gene: TRBJ2-1

CDR3nt: TGTGCCAGCAGGGACAGTAAAAATGAGCAGTTCTTC
CDR3aa: CASRDSKNEQFF
abundance: -
d_gene: -
v_gene: TRBV6-4
j_gene: TRBJ2-1

CDR3nt: TGTGCCAGCACCCCCGAGGGCGGGGAGTACAATGAGCAGTTCTTC
CDR3aa: CASTPEGGEYNEQFF
abundance: -
d_gene: -
v_gene: TRBV3-1
j_gene: TRBJ2-1

CDR3nt: TGTGCCAGCAGCCCTGATCGGGGGCCCTACTACGAGCAGTACTTC
CDR3aa: CASSPDRGPYYEQYF
abundance: -
d_gene: -
v_gene: TRBV11-2
j_gene: TRBJ2-7

CDR3nt: TGTGCCAGCAGTGAAGTCGAAGGACAAACGTATGGCTACACCTTC
CDR3aa: CASSEVEGQTYGYTF
abundance: -
d_gene: -
v_gene: TRBV25-1
j_gene: TRBJ1-2

CDR3nt: TGTGCCATCGGGACAGGGGCAAGCAATCAGCCCCAGCATTTT
CDR3aa: CAIGTGASNQPQHF
abundance: -
d_gene: TRBD1
v_gene: TRBV12-3/TRBV12-4
j_gene: TRBJ1-5

CDR3nt: TGTGCCTGGAGTGGGGCCAGTTATAGCAATCAGCCCCAGCATTTT
CDR3aa: CAWSGASYSNQPQHF
abundance: -
d_gene: -
v_gene: TRBV30
j_gene: TRBJ1-5

CDR3nt: TGTGCCACCAGTGATCGCAGGGCCGCAGATACGCAGTATTTT
CDR3aa: CATSDRRAADTQYF
abundance: -
d_gene: -
v_gene: TRBV24-1
j_gene: TRBJ2-3

CDR3nt: TGTGCCAGCAGCTCCGGGACAGGGATAGGCGAGCAGTACTTC
CDR3aa: CASSSGTGIGEQYF
abundance: -
d_gene: TRBD1
v_gene: TRBV5-6
j_gene: TRBJ2-7

CDR3nt: TGCAGTGCGAGGACAGAAAATCAGCCCCAGCATTTT
CDR3aa: CSARTENQPQHF
abundance: -
d_gene: -
v_gene: TRBV20-1
j_gene: TRBJ1-5

CDR3nt: TGTGCCATCAGTAGGGACAGAGTTTACGAGCAGTACTTC
CDR3aa: CAISRDRVYEQYF
abundance: -
d_gene: TRBD1
v_gene: TRBV10-3
j_gene: TRBJ2-7

CDR3nt: TGTGCCAGCAGTCCCGTCGACTGGACAGGCTACGAGCAGTACTTC
CDR3aa: CASSPVDWTGYEQYF
abundance: -
d_gene: TRBD1
v_gene: TRBV9
j_gene: TRBJ2-7

CDR3nt: TGTGCTCTCCCGGCCGGGGGCGGATCAGATACGCAGTATTTT
CDR3aa: CALPAGGGSDTQYF
abundance: -
d_gene: -
v_gene: TRBV2
j_gene: TRBJ2-3

CDR3nt: TGTGCCAGCAGTTTAGGTGGCCTAGCGGGGCCCAATGAGCAGTTCTTC
CDR3aa: CASSLGGLAGPNEQFF
abundance: -
d_gene: TRBD2
v_gene: TRBV12-3/TRBV12-4
j_gene: TRBJ2-1

CDR3nt: TGTGCCAGCAGTGAGGTTCTAGCGGACTACGAGCAGTACTTC
CDR3aa: CASSEVLADYEQYF
abundance: -
d_gene: TRBD2
v_gene: TRBV2
j_gene: TRBJ2-7

CDR3nt: TGTGCCAGCAGCCCAAGACAGGGTGGGAGATACAATGAGCAGTTCTTC
CDR3aa: CASSPRQGGRYNEQFF
abundance: -
d_gene: TRBD1
v_gene: TRBV14
j_gene: TRBJ2-1

CDR3nt: TGTGCCACCAGTCCTGACCCGAACACTGAAGCTTTCTTT
CDR3aa: CATSPDPNTEAFF
abundance: -
d_gene: -
v_gene: TRBV15
j_gene: TRBJ1-1

CDR3nt: TGTGCCAGCAGTTTCAGCGAGAACTCCTACGAGCAGTACTTC
CDR3aa: CASSFSENSYEQYF
abundance: once
d_gene: -
v_gene: TRBV12-3/TRBV12-4
j_gene: TRBJ2-7

CDR3nt: TGTGCCAGCAGCTTACCTGGGGCCAACGTCCTGACTTTC
CDR3aa: CASSLPGANVLTF
abundance: -
d_gene: -
v_gene: TRBV7-8
j_gene: TRBJ2-6

CDR3nt: TGTGCCAGCAGCTCGGCGGGGACATTTCAGCATTTT
CDR3aa: CASSSAGTFQHF
abundance: -
d_gene: -
v_gene: TRBV7-9
j_gene: TRBJ1-5

CDR3nt: TGTGCCAGCAGCCAAGACTCCTACGAGCAGTACTTC
CDR3aa: CASSQDSYEQYF
abundance: few
d_gene: -
v_gene: TRBV3-1
j_gene: TRBJ2-7

CDR3nt: TGTGCCTGGAGTATGGCTAACTATGGCTACACCTTC
CDR3aa: CAWSMANYGYTF
abundance: -
d_gene: -
v_gene: TRBV30
j_gene: TRBJ1-2

CDR3nt: TGCAGTGCCGTACTAGCGGCGGGTACAGATACGCAGTATTTT
CDR3aa: CSAVLAAGTDTQYF
abundance: once
d_gene: TRBD2
v_gene: TRBV20-1
j_gene: TRBJ2-3

CDR3nt: TGTGCCACCAGTGATAACAACTTCTATGGCTACACCTTC
CDR3aa: CATSDNNFYGYTF
abundance: -
d_gene: -
v_gene: TRBV24-1
j_gene: TRBJ1-2

CDR3nt: TGTGCCAGCAGTGAATTTAGTCAAAGCTATGGCTACACCTTC
CDR3aa: CASSEFSQSYGYTF
abundance: -
d_gene: -
v_gene: TRBV25-1
j_gene: TRBJ1-2

CDR3nt: TGTGCCAGCTCTGGAGGGACAGCCTATGGCTACACCTTC
CDR3aa: CASSGGTAYGYTF
abundance: -
d_gene: TRBD1
v_gene: TRBV5-4
j_gene: TRBJ1-2

CDR3nt: TGTGCCAGCAGTTCCCAGGGGTTGGCTAATGAAAAACTGTTTTTT
CDR3aa: CASSSQGLANEKLFF
abundance: -
d_gene: -
v_gene: TRBV27
j_gene: TRBJ1-4

CDR3nt: TGCAGCGTTGACCCTGGAGGAAGAGCTAACTATGGCTACACCTTC
CDR3aa: CSVDPGGRANYGYTF
abundance: -
d_gene: -
v_gene: TRBV29-1
j_gene: TRBJ1-2

CDR3nt: TGCGCCAGCAGCCAGCCCCACAGGGCGAATGAAAAACTGTTTTTT
CDR3aa: CASSQPHRANEKLFF
abundance: -
d_gene: -
v_gene: TRBV4-1
j_gene: TRBJ1-4

CDR3nt: TGTGCCTGGAGTGTGATCGACAGCGAGCAGTACTTC
CDR3aa: CAWSVIDSEQYF
abundance: -
d_gene: -
v_gene: TRBV30
j_gene: TRBJ2-7

CDR3nt: TGTGCCAGCAGCTTGGGAGACAGCTACACTGAAGCTTTCTTT
CDR3aa: CASSLGDSYTEAFF
abundance: -
d_gene: -
v_gene: TRBV5-6
j_gene: TRBJ1-1

CDR3nt: TGTGCCAGCAGCCAAGTCCAGGGTCCATCTTTCCAAGAGACCCAGTACTTC
CDR3aa: CASSQVQGPSFQETQYF
abundance: -
d_gene: -
v_gene: TRBV3-1
j_gene: TRBJ2-5